Shown below are 29 T cell receptor beta chains from a single sample sequenced in a study of cytomegalovirus exposure and HLA in healthy donors. The PCR employed 60 Vbeta primers together with 13 Jbeta primers. Assay used: immunoSEQ multiplex PCR; TCRdb lists only in-frame clones, some missing. Here the sample spans some 99,000 clones, 73% being singletons. What was sequenced was PBMCs. The receptors were gathered from a man aged 35 to 55 in good health and CMV-seronegative.

A note on this clone: The junction does not match germline at one end; this may be a read error. The chain joins TRBV7-9 to TRBJ2-7; TRBD1 agrees at 7 bases. CDR3 length equals 14 residues. Germline loops: CDR1 SEHNR, CDR2 FQNEAQ (reference sequence). CDR3: CSSSLVTGANEQYF. The CDR3 nucleotides are TGTTCCAGCAGCTTAGTCACAGGGGCAAACGAGCAGTACTTC.

J is TRBJ2-7 and V is TRBV7-9, with D unclear. V was pared by 5 bases and J by 1 base, with 12 bases between. The CDR3 is 14 residues long. Germline V gene data show CDR1 as SEHNR and CDR2 as FQNEAQ (reference sequence). The CDR3 spells CASSQPVESYEQYF. CDR3 in DNA: TGTGCCAGCAGCCAACCAGTTGAATCCTACGAGCAGTACTTC. The full variable domain, completed using reference TRBV7-9 and TRBJ2-7, is DTGVSQNPRHKITKRGQNVTFRCDPISEHNRLYWYRQTLGQGPEFLTYFQNEAQLEKSRLLSDRFSAERPKGSFSTLEIQRTEQGDSAMYLCASSQPVESYEQYFGPGTRLTVT.

The rearrangement joins TRBV28 to TRBJ1-4, with D uncertain. V was clipped by 6 bases and J by 3 bases, with 26 bases between them. Looked up from germline, CDR1 is MDHEN and CDR2 is SYDVKM. The CDR3 spans 19 residues. CDR3 nucleotides: TGTGCCAGCAGCGGCGCAGAGACGGGGAGAAGAAGATCTAATGAAAAACTGTTTTTT. It encodes CASSGAETGRRRSNEKLFF.

In its sample, this clone was seen a few times. The chain joins TRBV5-1 to TRBJ1-5, with D possibly matching TRBD1 (5 bases). V dropped 3 bases and J dropped 3 bases, with 10 bases sitting between them. Germline V gene lookup returns CDR1 SGHRS and CDR2 YFSETQ. The CDR3 spans 14 residues. The CDR3 is CASSYTGLNQPQHF. Written as DNA, the CDR3 is TGCGCCAGCAGCTATACAGGTCTCAATCAGCCCCAGCATTTT.

This clone has a handful of counts. The V gene is TRBV2, the J gene TRBJ2-7, with 7 bases identical to TRBD1. The CDR3 covers 14 residues. With V trimmed by 6 bases and J by 1 base, 6 bases remained unmatched. Germline assignment: CDR1 SNHLY and CDR2 FYNNEI. The CDR3 nucleotides are TGTGCCAGCAGCTCCCACAGGGGATCCTACGAGCAGTACTTC. Its translation is CASSSHRGSYEQYF. The full variable domain, its missing parts supplied by reference TRBV2 and TRBJ2-7, is EPEVTQTPSHQVTQMGQEVILRCVPISNHLYFYWYRQILGQKVEFLVSFYNNEISEKSEIFDDQFSVERPDGSNFTLKIRSTKLEDSAMYFCASSSHRGSYEQYFGPGTRLTVT.

This clone has just a few counts. The chain employs TRBV5-1 and TRBJ1-3; 8 bases are a match to TRBD1. V gave up 4 bases and J gave up 2 bases; unmatched junction bases: 8. From germline, CDR1 is SGHRS and CDR2 YFSETQ. The CDR3 is 16 residues long. The CDR3 DNA is TGCGCCAGCAGCGGACCGACAGGGGAAACTGGAAACACCATATATTTT. Its translation is CASSGPTGETGNTIYF.

The V call is TRBV7-2, the J call TRBJ2-1; 8 bases are a match to TRBD1. The CDR3 has 14 amino acids. From germline, CDR1 is SGHTA and CDR2 FQGNSA. Trimming at V came to 3 bases and at J to 4 bases, leaving 2 bases not matched to a gene. The CDR3 spells CASSLGQEYNEQFF. Written as DNA, the CDR3 is TGTGCCAGCAGCTTGGGACAGGAATACAATGAGCAGTTCTTC.

This chain joins TRBV7-9 and TRBJ1-4, with D possibly matching TRBD1 (5 bases). Germline loops: CDR1 SEHNR, CDR2 FQNEAQ (reference sequence). The CDR3 is 13 residues long. Trimming shortened V by 10 bases and J by 2 bases, and 11 bases separated the two germline ends. CDR3 amino acids: CAIRSGTNEKLFF. In DNA, the CDR3 is TGTGCCATCCGATCAGGGACTAATGAAAAACTGTTTTTT.

This clone has only one observation. The CDR3 DNA follows: TGTGCCAGTAATGGGGGGTCGGCGGCTAATGAAAAACTGTTTTTT. Its translation is CASNGGSAANEKLFF. The chain recombines TRBV28 with TRBJ1-4, with D perhaps matching TRBD1 (5 bases). The CDR3 sequence is 15 residues long. The germline V gene encodes CDR1 MDHEN and CDR2 SYDVKM. Trimming pared 9 bases from V and 3 bases from J, leaving 17 bases between. The full variable domain, its missing parts supplied by reference TRBV28 and TRBJ1-4, is DVKVTQSSRYLVKRTGEKVFLECVQDMDHENMFWYRQDPGLGLRLIYFSYDVKMKEKGDIPEGYSVSREKKERFSLILESASTNQTSMYLCASNGGSAANEKLFFGSGTQLSVL.

The genes are TRBV7-6 and TRBJ2-3, with a weak D call TRBD2 (5 bases). The V gene's germline CDR1 is SGHVS and CDR2 FNYEAQ. The V and J ends lost 0 bases and 4 bases respectively, with 11 bases between them. The CDR3 is 15 amino acids. CDR3 loop: CASSLANLASDTQYF. The CDR3 coding sequence is TGTGCCAGCAGCTTAGCGAACCTAGCTTCAGATACGCAGTATTTT.

The chain employs TRBV2 and TRBJ2-7; tentative D call: TRBD1 (6 bases). V gave up 3 bases and J gave up 3 bases, with 12 bases separating them. This CDR3 is built from 14 residues. Germline V gene lookup returns CDR1 SNHLY and CDR2 FYNNEI. The CDR3 is CASSDMGHNYEQYF. The DNA for the CDR3 is TGTGCCAGCAGTGACATGGGACACAACTACGAGCAGTACTTC.

This chain uses TRBV10-3 with TRBJ1-2; D perhaps matches TRBD1 (6 bases). This CDR3 spans 15 amino acids. CDR1 is ENHRY, CDR2 SYGVKD, per germline. Trimming took off 5 bases at V and 7 bases at J, with 20 bases between the two ends. The CDR3 spells CAISPLNGGNVGYTF. In DNA, the CDR3 is TGTGCCATCAGTCCCTTAAATGGGGGCAACGTTGGCTACACCTTC.

The rearrangement links TRBV7-9 to TRBJ2-1, with D tentatively TRBD1 (5 bases). Germline assignment: CDR1 SEHNR and CDR2 FQNEAQ (reference sequence). This CDR3 is 11 amino acids long. V lost 6 bases and J 10 bases, leaving 10 bases between the germline ends. CDR3 residues: CASRGGHEQFF. The DNA of the CDR3 is TGTGCCAGCAGGGGTGGACACGAGCAGTTCTTC.

The chain couples TRBV29-1 to TRBJ1-2, with D perhaps TRBD1 (5 bases). Looked up from germline, CDR1 is SQVTM and CDR2 is ANQGSEA. The CDR3 contains 13 residues. Trimming pared 2 bases from V and 2 bases from J, leaving 9 bases between. CDR3 sequence reads: CSVERRQNYGYTF. CDR3 nucleotide sequence: TGCAGCGTTGAAAGGAGACAGAACTATGGCTACACCTTC.

This clone was observed a few times. V and J are TRBV28 and TRBJ2-7; tentatively, D is TRBD2 (7 bases). Looked up from germline, CDR1 is MDHEN and CDR2 is SYDVKM. The germline V and J ends were trimmed by 6 bases and 7 bases, with 19 bases remaining between them. The CDR3 covers 14 residues. This chain's CDR3 is CASRDTGRVLEQYF. The CDR3 DNA sequence: TGTGCCAGCAGAGACACAGGGAGGGTTTTGGAGCAGTACTTC. The full variable domain, completed using reference TRBV28 and TRBJ2-7, is DVKVTQSSRYLVKRTGEKVFLECVQDMDHENMFWYRQDPGLGLRLIYFSYDVKMKEKGDIPEGYSVSREKKERFSLILESASTNQTSMYLCASRDTGRVLEQYFGPGTRLTVT.

The chain carries TRBV6-5 and TRBJ1-3; a weak D match, TRBD1 (5 bases). Trimming shortened V by 0 bases and J by 8 bases, and 14 bases separated the two germline ends. This CDR3 is built from 15 residues. From germline, CDR1 is MNHEY and CDR2 SVGAGI. The CDR3 DNA is TGTGCCAGCAGTTACTCGGGGCAGCATAAGGACACCATATATTTT. Its protein product is CASSYSGQHKDTIYF.

The J gene is TRBJ2-1, the V gene TRBV9; 11 bases map to TRBD2. There are 15 residues in the CDR3. Per germline, CDR1 SGDLS and CDR2 YYNGEE. With 0 bases clipped from V and 7 bases from J, the junction kept 3 bases outside the gene matches. The CDR3 region is CASSVVGLAGNEQFF. DNA for the CDR3: TGTGCCAGCAGCGTAGTTGGACTAGCGGGTAATGAGCAGTTCTTC.

This rearrangement joins TRBV7-3 to TRBJ2-3; TRBD2 agrees at 8 bases. This CDR3 comprises 14 residues. Germline-derived CDR1 and CDR2 are SGHTA and FQGTGA. V shed 5 bases, J shed 3 bases, and the junction held 4 bases outside the gene matches. Here the CDR3 DNA reads TGTGCCAGCAGCGATTTAGCGGGGACAGATACGCAGTATTTT. It specifies CASSDLAGTDTQYF.

The J gene is TRBJ2-2, the V gene TRBV25-1, with 10 bases that match TRBD1. The germline CDR1 and CDR2 sequences are MGHDK and SYGVNS. The CDR3 length is 15 residues. V shed 6 bases, J shed 7 bases, and the junction held 8 bases outside the gene matches. This chain's CDR3 is CASSRGTGVGGELFF. CDR3 bases: TGTGCCAGCAGCCGCGGGACAGGGGTTGGCGGGGAGCTGTTTTTT.

This clone was seen only a few times. This chain uses TRBV6-1 with TRBJ2-2; D perhaps matches TRBD1 (5 bases). CDR3 length equals 14 residues. The V gene lost 4 bases and the J gene lost 6 bases, with 12 bases spanning the gap. Germline V gene data show CDR1 as MNHNS and CDR2 as SASEGT. The CDR3 DNA follows: TGTGCCAGCAGTGCCAATCAGGGTCCCGGGGAGCTGTTTTTT. This translates into CASSANQGPGELFF.

This chain connects TRBV4-2 to TRBJ2-7; possibly TRBD1 for D (7 bases). Germline V CDR1 and CDR2: LGHNA, YNFKEQ. This CDR3 region has 16 residues. V gave up 0 bases and J gave up 2 bases, with 14 bases separating them. The CDR3 sequence: CASSQEGQGGAYEQYF. CDR3 nucleotide sequence: TGTGCCAGCAGCCAAGAAGGCCAGGGGGGAGCCTACGAGCAGTACTTC.

As concerns this clone: The junction shows a germline mismatch at one end, possibly a read error. The same CDR3 also results from other DNA sequences found in this sample. The V call is TRBV6-1, the J call TRBJ1-1; D gene uncertain. Germline CDR1 MNHNS, CDR2 SASEGT. The CDR3 is 13 amino acids. The CDR3, as DNA: TGTGCTAGCAGTGGTAGAGTTAACACTGAAGCTTTCTTT. The encoded protein is CASSGRVNTEAFF.

This chain joins TRBV7-9 and TRBJ1-1, with 7 bases matching TRBD1. Germline V gene lookup returns CDR1 SEHNR and CDR2 FQNEAQ (reference sequence). The CDR3 length is 15 residues. The J segment lost 10 bases and the V segment lost 5 bases, leaving 16 bases of the junction unmatched. The CDR3 region has the DNA TGTGCCAGCAGCCCCTCAAGGGGGCCCCTAGCCCCAGCTTTCTTT. Amino acid sequence: CASSPSRGPLAPAFF.

This rearrangement joins TRBV5-1 to TRBJ1-2; the D is unclear. This CDR3 has 15 amino acids. Trimming pared 3 bases from V and 2 bases from J, leaving 14 bases between. Germline V gene sequence: CDR1 SGHRS, CDR2 YFSETQ. The DNA for the CDR3 is TGCGCCAGCAGCTCTGGGCTCCAGGAAAACTATGGCTACACCTTC. Translating gives CASSSGLQENYGYTF.

A few counts support this clone. The chain recombines TRBV6-5 with TRBJ2-5; D is undetermined. Germline CDR1 and CDR2: MNHEY and SVGAGI. V dropped 0 bases and J dropped 1 base, with 12 bases sitting between them. This CDR3 is 16 amino acids long. The CDR3 region has the DNA TGTGCCAGCAGTTACTCGAGTGGGCCAGGCCAAGAGACCCAGTACTTC. This gives the protein CASSYSSGPGQETQYF.

The J gene is TRBJ1-1, the V gene TRBV5-1; 9 bases map to TRBD1. The V gene's germline CDR1 is SGHRS and CDR2 YFSETQ. This CDR3 is 14 amino acids long. V shed 4 bases, J shed 1 base, and the junction held 2 bases outside the gene matches. CDR3 region: CASSTGQGNTEAFF. For the CDR3, the DNA is TGCGCCAGCAGCACGGGACAGGGGAACACTGAAGCTTTCTTT.

V usage is TRBV19 and J usage is TRBJ2-7; TRBD1 matches at 8 bases. The CDR3 loop spans 16 amino acids. Germline V gene sequence: CDR1 LNHDA, CDR2 SQIVND (reference sequence). J lost 5 bases, V lost 0 bases, and 9 bases had no gene match. The CDR3 nucleotides read TGTGCCAGTAGTATAGACCAAGGGGGACAGGCGAACGAGCAGTACTTC. Protein product: CASSIDQGGQANEQYF.

The chain combines TRBV6-5 with TRBJ2-1, with TRBD2 as a possible D gene (5 bases). Looked up from germline, CDR1 is MNHEY and CDR2 is SVGAGI. V lost 2 bases and J lost 9, with 11 bases in between. The CDR3 is 13 residues long. The CDR3 reads CASSYAGIGEQFF. CDR3 DNA sequence: TGTGCCAGCAGTTACGCCGGGATTGGTGAGCAGTTCTTC.

V gene TRBV23-1 combines with J gene TRBJ1-6; possible D gene TRBD1, 5 bases. TRBV23-1 falls under the ORF class, with uncertain function. The CDR3 runs 17 residues. V was pared by 4 bases and J by 6 bases, with 19 bases between. The CDR3 loop is CASSPLTVVGFNSPLHF. CDR3 in DNA: TGCGCCAGCAGTCCCCTGACAGTAGTCGGCTTTAATTCACCCCTCCACTTT.